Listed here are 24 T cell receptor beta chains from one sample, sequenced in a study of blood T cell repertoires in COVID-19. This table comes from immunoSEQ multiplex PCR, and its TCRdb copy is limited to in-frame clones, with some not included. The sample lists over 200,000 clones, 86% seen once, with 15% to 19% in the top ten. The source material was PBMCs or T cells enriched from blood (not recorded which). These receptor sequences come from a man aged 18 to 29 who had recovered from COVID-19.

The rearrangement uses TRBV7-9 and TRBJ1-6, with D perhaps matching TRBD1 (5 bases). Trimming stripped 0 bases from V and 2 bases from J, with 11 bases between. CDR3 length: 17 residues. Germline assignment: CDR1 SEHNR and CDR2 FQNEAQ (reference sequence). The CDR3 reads CASSLAAGQAYNSPLHF. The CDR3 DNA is TGTGCCAGCAGCTTAGCCGCAGGGCAGGCCTATAATTCACCCCTCCACTTT.

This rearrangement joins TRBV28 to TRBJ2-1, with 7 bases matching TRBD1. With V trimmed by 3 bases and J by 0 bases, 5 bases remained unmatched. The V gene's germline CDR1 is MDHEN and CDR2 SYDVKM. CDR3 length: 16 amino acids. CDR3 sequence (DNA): TGTGCCAGCAGTTTGGTAGACAGGGCCTCCTACAATGAGCAGTTCTTC. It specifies CASSLVDRASYNEQFF.

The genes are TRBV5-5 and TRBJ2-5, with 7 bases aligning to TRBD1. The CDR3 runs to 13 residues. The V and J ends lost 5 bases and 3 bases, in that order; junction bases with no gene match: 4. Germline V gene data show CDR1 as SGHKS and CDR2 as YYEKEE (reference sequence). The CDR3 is CASSLTGEETQYF. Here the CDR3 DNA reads TGTGCCAGCAGTCTTACAGGGGAAGAGACCCAGTACTTC.

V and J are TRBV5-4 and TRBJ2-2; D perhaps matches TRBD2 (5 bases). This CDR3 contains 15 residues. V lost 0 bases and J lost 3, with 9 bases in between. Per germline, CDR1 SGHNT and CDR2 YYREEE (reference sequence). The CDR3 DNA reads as TGTGCCAGCAGCTTGGTGGGAGCCGACACCGGGGAGCTGTTTTTT. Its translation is CASSLVGADTGELFF.

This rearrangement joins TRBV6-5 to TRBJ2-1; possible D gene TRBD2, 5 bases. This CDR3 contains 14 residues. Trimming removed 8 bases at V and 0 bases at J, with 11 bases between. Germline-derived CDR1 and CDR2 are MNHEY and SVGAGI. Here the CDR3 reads CASVSASSYNEQFF. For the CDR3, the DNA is TGTGCCAGCGTTAGCGCGAGCTCCTACAATGAGCAGTTCTTC.

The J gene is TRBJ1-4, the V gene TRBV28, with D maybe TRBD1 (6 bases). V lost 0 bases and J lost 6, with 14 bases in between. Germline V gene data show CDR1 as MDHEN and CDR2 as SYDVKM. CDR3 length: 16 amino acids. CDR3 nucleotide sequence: TGTGCCAGCAGTTTATGGAGTCCAGGGGCTTATGAAAAACTGTTTTTT. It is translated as CASSLWSPGAYEKLFF. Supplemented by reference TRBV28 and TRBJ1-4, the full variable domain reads DVKVTQSSRYLVKRTGEKVFLECVQDMDHENMFWYRQDPGLGLRLIYFSYDVKMKEKGDIPEGYSVSREKKERFSLILESASTNQTSMYLCASSLWSPGAYEKLFFGSGTQLSVL.

The CDR3: CASSVTGTTSYEQYF. CDR3 DNA sequence: TGTGCCAGCAGCGTCACCGGGACAACAAGTTACGAGCAGTACTTC. The rearrangement joins TRBV9 to TRBJ2-7; D is perhaps TRBD1 (6 bases). With 2 bases removed from V and 4 bases from J, the gap between germline ends came to 16 bases. This CDR3 has 15 residues. Germline CDR1 reads SGDLS; CDR2 reads YYNGEE.

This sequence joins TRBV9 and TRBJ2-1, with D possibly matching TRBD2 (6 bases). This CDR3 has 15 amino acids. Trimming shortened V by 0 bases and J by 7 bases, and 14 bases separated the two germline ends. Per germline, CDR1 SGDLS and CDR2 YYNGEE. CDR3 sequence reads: CASSVGAGGGNEQFF. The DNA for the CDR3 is TGTGCCAGCAGCGTAGGGGCGGGTGGGGGGAATGAGCAGTTCTTC.

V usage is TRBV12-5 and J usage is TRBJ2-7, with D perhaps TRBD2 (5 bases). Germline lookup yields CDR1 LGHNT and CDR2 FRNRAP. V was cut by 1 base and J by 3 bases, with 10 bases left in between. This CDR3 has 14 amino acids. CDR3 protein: CASGLEGRGYEQYF. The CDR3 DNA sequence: TGTGCTAGTGGTTTGGAAGGTCGGGGCTACGAGCAGTACTTC.

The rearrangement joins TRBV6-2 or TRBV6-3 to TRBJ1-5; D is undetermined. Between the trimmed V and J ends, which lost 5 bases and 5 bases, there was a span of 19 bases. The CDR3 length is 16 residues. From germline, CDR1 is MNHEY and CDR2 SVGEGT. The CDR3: CASSRPPSTAHQPQHF. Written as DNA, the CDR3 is TGTGCCAGCAGTCGCCCCCCCTCCACAGCACATCAGCCCCAGCATTTT.

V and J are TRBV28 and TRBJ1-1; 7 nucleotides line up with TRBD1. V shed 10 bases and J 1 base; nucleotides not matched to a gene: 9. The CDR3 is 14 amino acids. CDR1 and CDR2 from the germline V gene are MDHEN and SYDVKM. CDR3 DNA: TGTGCCATCTTGGTACAGGGGAGGAACACTGAAGCTTTCTTT. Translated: CAILVQGRNTEAFF.

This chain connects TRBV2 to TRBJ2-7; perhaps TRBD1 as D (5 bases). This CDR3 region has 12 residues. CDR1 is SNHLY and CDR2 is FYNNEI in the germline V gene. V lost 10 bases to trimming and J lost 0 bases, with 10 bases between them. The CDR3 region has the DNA TGTGCCACGAAAGGGGACTCCTACGAGCAGTACTTC. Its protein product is CATKGDSYEQYF.

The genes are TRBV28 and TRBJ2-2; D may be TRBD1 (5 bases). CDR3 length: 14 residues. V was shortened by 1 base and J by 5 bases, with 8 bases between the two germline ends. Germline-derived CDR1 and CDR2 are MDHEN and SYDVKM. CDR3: CASSLSDRTGELFF. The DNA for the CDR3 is TGTGCCAGCAGTTTATCAGACAGAACCGGGGAGCTGTTTTTT.

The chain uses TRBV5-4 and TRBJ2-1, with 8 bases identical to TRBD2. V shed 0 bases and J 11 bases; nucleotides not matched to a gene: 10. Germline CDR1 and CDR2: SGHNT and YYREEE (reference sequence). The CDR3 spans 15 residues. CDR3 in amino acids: CASSLAGGAPRQQFF. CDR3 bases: TGTGCCAGCAGCTTGGCCGGGGGGGCCCCCAGGCAGCAGTTCTTC.

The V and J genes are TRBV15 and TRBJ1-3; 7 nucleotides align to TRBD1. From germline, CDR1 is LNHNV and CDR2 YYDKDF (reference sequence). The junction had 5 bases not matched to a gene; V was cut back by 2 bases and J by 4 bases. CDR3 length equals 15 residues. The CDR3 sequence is CATSRQTGSGNTIYF. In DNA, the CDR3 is TGTGCCACCAGCAGACAGACAGGGAGCGGAAACACCATATATTTT.

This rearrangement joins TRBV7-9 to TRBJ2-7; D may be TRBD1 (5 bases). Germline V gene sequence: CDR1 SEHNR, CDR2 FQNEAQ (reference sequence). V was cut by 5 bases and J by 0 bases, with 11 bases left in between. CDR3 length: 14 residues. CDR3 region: CASSPDTSSYEQYF. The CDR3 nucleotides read TGTGCCAGCAGCCCGGACACGAGCTCCTACGAGCAGTACTTC.

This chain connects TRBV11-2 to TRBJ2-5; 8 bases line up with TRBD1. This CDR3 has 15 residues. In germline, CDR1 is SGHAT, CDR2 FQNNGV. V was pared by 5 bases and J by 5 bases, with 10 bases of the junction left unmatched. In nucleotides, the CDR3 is TGTGCCAGCAGCCGACTAAGGACAGGGTGGGAGACCCAGTACTTC. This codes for CASSRLRTGWETQYF.

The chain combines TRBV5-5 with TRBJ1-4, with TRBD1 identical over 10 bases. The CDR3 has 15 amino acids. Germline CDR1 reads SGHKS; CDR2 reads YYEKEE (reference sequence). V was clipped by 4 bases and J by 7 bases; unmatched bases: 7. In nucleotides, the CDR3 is TGTGCCAGCAGCCAGGGACAGGGGCCGACTGAAAAACTGTTTTTT. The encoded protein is CASSQGQGPTEKLFF.

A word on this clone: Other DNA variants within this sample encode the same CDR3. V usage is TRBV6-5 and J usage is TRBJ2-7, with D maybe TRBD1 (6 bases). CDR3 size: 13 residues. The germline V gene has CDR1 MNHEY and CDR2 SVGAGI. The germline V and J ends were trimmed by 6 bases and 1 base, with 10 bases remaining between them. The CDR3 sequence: CASRRTESYEQYF. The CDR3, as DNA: TGTGCCAGCAGAAGGACAGAGTCCTACGAGCAGTACTTC.

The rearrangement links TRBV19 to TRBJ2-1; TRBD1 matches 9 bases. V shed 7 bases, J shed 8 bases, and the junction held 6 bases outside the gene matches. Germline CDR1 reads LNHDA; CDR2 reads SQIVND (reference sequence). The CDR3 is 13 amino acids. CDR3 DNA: TGTGCCAGTACTGGGACAGGGTGGGATGAGCAGTTCTTC. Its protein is CASTGTGWDEQFF.

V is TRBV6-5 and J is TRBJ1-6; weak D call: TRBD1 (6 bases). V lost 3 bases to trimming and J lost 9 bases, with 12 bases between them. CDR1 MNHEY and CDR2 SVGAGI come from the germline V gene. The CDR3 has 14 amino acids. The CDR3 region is CASSYQGTASPLHF. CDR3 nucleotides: TGTGCCAGCAGTTATCAGGGGACGGCTTCACCCCTCCACTTT.

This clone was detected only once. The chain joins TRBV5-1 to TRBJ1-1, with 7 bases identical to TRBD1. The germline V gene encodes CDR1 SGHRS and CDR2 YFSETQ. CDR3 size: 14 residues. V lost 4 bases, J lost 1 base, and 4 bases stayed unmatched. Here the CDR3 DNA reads TGCGCCAGCAGCAAAGGGGGCCGGAACACTGAAGCTTTCTTT. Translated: CASSKGGRNTEAFF.

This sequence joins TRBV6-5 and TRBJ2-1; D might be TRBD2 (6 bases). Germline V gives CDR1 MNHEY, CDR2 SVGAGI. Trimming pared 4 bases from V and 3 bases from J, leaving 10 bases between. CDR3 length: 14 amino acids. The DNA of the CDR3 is TGTGCCAGCAGTTTCCACGGGGGCTACAATGAGCAGTTCTTC. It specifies CASSFHGGYNEQFF.

The DNA for the CDR3 is TGTGCCAGCAGCCGCGGGACAGGGGAAGGAAACACCATATATTTT. This codes for CASSRGTGEGNTIYF. The gene calls are TRBV6-5 and TRBJ1-3; 10 positions agree with TRBD1. Unmatched junction bases numbered 6, after V lost 6 bases and J lost 4 bases. Germline CDR1 and CDR2: MNHEY and SVGAGI. The CDR3 consists of 15 residues.